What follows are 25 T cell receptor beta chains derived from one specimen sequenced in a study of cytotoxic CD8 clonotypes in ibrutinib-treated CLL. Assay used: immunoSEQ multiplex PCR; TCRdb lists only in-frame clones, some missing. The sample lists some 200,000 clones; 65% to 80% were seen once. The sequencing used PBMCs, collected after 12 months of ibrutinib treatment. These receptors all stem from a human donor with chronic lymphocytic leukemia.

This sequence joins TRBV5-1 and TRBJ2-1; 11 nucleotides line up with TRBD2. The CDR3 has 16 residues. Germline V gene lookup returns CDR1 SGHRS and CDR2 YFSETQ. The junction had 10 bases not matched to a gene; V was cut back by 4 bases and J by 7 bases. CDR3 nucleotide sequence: TGCGCCAGCAGCCCAACTACACTAGCGGGAGTGAATGAGCAGTTCTTC. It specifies CASSPTTLAGVNEQFF.

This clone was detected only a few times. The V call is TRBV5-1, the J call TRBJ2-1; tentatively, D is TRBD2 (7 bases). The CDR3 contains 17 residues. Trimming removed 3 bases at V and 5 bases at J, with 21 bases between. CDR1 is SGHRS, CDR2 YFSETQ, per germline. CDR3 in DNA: TGCGCCAGCAGCTCGGGAGGAAGAGGGGGGGACAACAATGAGCAGTTCTTC. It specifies CASSSGGRGGDNNEQFF.

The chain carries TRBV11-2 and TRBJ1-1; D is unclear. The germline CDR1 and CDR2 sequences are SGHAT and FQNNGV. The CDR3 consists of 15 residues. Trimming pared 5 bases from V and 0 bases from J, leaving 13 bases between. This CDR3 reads CASSPQRAVNTEAFF. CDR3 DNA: TGTGCCAGCAGCCCACAACGGGCGGTGAACACTGAAGCTTTCTTT. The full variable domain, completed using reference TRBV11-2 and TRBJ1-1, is EAGVAQSPRYKIIEKRQSVAFWCNPISGHATLYWYQQILGQGPKLLIQFQNNGVVDDSQLPKDRFSAERLKGVDSTLKIQPAKLEDSAVYLCASSPQRAVNTEAFFGQGTRLTVV.

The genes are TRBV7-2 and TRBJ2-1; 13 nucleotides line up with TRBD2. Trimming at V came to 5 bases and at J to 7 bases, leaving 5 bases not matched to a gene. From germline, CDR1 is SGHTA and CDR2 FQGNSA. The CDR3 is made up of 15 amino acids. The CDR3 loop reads CASSTSGRAQNEQFF. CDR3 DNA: TGTGCCAGCAGCACTAGCGGGAGGGCCCAAAATGAGCAGTTCTTC.

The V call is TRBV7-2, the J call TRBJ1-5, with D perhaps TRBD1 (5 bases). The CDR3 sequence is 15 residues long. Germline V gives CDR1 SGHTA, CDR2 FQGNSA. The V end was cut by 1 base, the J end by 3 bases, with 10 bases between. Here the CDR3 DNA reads TGTGCCAGCAGCTTAGGCGGGGGGTTCAATCAGCCCCAGCATTTT. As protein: CASSLGGGFNQPQHF.

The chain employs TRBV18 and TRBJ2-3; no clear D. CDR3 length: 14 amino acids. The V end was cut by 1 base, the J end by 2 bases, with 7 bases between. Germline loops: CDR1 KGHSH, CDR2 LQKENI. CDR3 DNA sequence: TGTGCCAGCTCACCACAAGGTCCCACAGATACGCAGTATTTT. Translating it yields CASSPQGPTDTQYF.

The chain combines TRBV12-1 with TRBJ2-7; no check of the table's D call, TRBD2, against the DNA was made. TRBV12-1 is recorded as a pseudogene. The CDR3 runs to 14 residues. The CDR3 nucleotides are TGTGCCAGCAGCTTGACTAGCGGGGCCTACGAGCAGTACTTC. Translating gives CASSLTSGAYEQYF.

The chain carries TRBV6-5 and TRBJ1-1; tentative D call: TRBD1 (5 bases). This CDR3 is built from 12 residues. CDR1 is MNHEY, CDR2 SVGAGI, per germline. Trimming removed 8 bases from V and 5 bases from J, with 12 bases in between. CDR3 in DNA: TGTGCCAGCGGGTCAGGGTTGACTGAAGCTTTCTTT. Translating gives CASGSGLTEAFF.

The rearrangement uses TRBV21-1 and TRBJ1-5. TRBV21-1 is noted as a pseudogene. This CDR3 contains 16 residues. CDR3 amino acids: CASSKWFPTSNQPQHF. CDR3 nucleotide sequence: TGTGCCAGCAGCAAGTGGTTCCCCACTAGCAATCAGCCCCAGCATTTT.

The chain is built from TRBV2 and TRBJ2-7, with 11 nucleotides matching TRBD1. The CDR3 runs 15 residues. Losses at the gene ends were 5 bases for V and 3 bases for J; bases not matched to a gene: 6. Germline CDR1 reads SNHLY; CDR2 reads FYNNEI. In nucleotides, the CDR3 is TGTGCCAGCAGTCAACCCGGGACAGGGGGCTACGAGCAGTACTTC. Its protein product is CASSQPGTGGYEQYF.

The CDR3 DNA reads as TGTGCCTCCCCCCCGTTGACCGGCGGTGGCTACACCTTC. It translates to CASPPLTGGGYTF. The V call is TRBV30, the J call TRBJ1-2, with D unclear. Germline-derived CDR1 and CDR2 are GTSNPN and SVGIG (reference sequence). The CDR3 length is 13 residues. V gave up 7 bases and J gave up 7 bases, with 19 bases separating them. Full variable domain (rest looked up from reference TRBV30 and TRBJ1-2): SQTIHQWPATLVQPVGSPLSLECTVEGTSNPNLYWYRQAAGRGLQLLFYSVGIGQISSEVPQNLSASRPQDRQFILSSKKLLLSDSGFYLCASPPLTGGGYTFGSGTRLTVV.

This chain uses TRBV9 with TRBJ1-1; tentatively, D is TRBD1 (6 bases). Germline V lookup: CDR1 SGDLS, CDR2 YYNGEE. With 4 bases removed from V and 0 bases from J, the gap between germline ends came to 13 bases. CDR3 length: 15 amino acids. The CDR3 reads CASSTSGGMNTEAFF. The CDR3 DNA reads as TGTGCCAGCAGCACATCTGGGGGCATGAACACTGAAGCTTTCTTT.

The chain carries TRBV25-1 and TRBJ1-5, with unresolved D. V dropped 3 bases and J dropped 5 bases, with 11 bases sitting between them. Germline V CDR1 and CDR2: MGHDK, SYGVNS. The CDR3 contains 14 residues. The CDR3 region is CASSDPAVHQPQHF. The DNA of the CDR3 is TGTGCCAGCAGTGACCCCGCAGTTCATCAGCCCCAGCATTTT.

The CDR3: CASSPGTGGIVNTEAFF. The CDR3 DNA reads as TGCGCCAGCAGCCCTGGGACAGGGGGCATTGTTAACACTGAAGCTTTCTTT. V usage is TRBV4-3 and J usage is TRBJ1-1, with TRBD1 matching 12 bases. Germline V lookup: CDR1 LGHNA, CDR2 YSLEER. J gave up 2 bases and V 4 bases, and 8 bases lay outside the gene matches. CDR3 length equals 17 residues.

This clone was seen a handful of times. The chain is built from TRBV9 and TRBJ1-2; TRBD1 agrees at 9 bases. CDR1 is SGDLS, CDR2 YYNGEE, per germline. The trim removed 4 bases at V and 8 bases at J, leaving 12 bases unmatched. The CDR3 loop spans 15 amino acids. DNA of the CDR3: TGTGCCAGCAGCCTCTCGGGACAGGGTATATGGGGCTACACCTTC. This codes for CASSLSGQGIWGYTF.

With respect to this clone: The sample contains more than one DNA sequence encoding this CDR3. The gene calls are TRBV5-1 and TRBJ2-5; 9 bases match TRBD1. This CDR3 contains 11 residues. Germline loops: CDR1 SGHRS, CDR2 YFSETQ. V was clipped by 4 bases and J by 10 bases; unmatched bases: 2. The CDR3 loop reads CASSPGQGQYF. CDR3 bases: TGCGCCAGCAGCCCGGGACAGGGCCAGTACTTC.

In DNA form, the CDR3 reads TGTGCCAGCACGCCAGGGGTGACCCCCCAAGAGACCCAGTACTTC. This codes for CASTPGVTPQETQYF. The chain is built from TRBV7-8 and TRBJ2-5, with a tentative D call TRBD1 (6 bases). Germline V lookup: CDR1 SGHVS, CDR2 FQNEAQ. There are 15 residues in the CDR3. V was cut by 7 bases and J by 1 base, with 16 bases left in between.

The CDR3 spells CASSLSIPIHEQYF. CDR3 nucleotide sequence: TGTGCCAGCAGTTTATCGATCCCGATCCACGAGCAGTACTTC. The chain carries TRBV27 and TRBJ2-7, with D uncertain. Trimming left V 0 bases short and J 5 bases short, with 11 bases between. Germline lookup yields CDR1 MNHEY and CDR2 SMNVEV (reference sequence). The CDR3 loop spans 14 amino acids.

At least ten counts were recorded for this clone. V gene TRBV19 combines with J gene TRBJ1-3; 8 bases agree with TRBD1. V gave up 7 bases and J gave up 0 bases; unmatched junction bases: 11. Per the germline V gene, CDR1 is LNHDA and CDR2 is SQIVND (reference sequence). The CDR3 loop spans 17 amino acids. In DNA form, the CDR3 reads TGTGCCAGTACCTTACAGGGGGGCCTCTTCTCTGGAAACACCATATATTTT. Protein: CASTLQGGLFSGNTIYF.

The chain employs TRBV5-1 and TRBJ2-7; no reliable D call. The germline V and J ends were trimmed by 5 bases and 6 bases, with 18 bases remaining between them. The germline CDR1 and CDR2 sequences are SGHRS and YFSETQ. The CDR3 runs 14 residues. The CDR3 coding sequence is TGCGCCAGCAGATCGGACCGGGTTGCCTCCGAGCAGTACTTC. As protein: CASRSDRVASEQYF. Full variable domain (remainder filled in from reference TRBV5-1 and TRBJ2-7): KAGVTQTPRYLIKTRGQQVTLSCSPISGHRSVSWYQQTPGQGLQFLFEYFSETQRNKGNFPGRFSGRQFSNSRSEMNVSTLELGDSALYLCASRSDRVASEQYFGPGTRLTVT.

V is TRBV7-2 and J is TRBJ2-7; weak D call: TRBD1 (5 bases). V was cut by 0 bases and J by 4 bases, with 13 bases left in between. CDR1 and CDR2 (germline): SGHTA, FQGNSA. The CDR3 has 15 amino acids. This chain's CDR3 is CASSLALEGVYEQYF. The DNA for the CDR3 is TGTGCCAGCAGCTTAGCGCTAGAAGGGGTTTACGAGCAGTACTTC.

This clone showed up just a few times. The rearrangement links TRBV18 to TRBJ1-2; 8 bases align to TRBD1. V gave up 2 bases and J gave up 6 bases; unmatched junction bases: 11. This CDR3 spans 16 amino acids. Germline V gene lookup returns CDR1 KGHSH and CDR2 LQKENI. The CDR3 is CASSPFVSDRVNGYTF. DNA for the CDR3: TGTGCCAGCTCACCATTCGTATCGGACAGGGTGAATGGCTACACCTTC.

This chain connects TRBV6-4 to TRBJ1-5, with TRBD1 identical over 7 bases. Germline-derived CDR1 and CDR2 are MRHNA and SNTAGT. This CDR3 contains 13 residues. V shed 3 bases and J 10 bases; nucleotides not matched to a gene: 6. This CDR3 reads CASSESQGTPQHF. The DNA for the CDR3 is TGTGCCAGCAGTGAATCACAGGGGACACCCCAGCATTTT.

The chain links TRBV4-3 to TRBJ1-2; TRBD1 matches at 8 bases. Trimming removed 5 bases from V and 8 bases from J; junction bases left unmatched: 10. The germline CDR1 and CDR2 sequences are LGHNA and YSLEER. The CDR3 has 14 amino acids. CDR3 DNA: TGCGCCAGCAGCAGACAGGGGACAGGCTTGGGCTACACCTTC. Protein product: CASSRQGTGLGYTF.

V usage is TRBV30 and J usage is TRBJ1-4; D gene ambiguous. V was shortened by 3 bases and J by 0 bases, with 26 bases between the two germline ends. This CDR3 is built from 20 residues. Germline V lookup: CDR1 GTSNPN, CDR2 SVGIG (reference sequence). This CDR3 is CAWRYRRLLQKSATNEKLFF. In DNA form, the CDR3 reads TGTGCCTGGAGGTACCGCCGATTGTTGCAGAAGAGTGCAACTAATGAAAAACTGTTTTTT.